This T cell receptor (beta chain) was sequenced for a study of blood T cell repertoires in COVID-19. As for the study in general: Collection of acute and convalescent COVID-19 samples took place in the United States, Italy and Spain. T cells, B-cell-depleted T cells, or PBMCs supplied cDNA or gDNA.

Trimming cost V 3 bases and J 0 bases, with 6 bases left between them. In germline, CDR1 is LGHDT, CDR2 YNNKEL (reference sequence). CDR3 length: 14 amino acids. In the original workflow: Scientists estimated how many nucleated cells there were by amplifying reference gene primers. Measured with immunoSEQ multiplex PCR; TCRdb has only the in-frame clones, and not every one. V, J and clone size are those of that table, while D and trimming were read from the DNA. Among around 200,000 clones listed, around nine tenths were seen once. The TCR was taken from a man under 40 with acute or convalescent COVID-19. This rearrangement joins TRBV3-1 (or the pseudogene TRBV3-2) to TRBJ1-3; maybe TRBD1 (6 bases). The specimen sequenced was peripheral blood. The CDR3 reads CASSQDSSGNTIYF. The CDR3 DNA reads as TGTGCCAGCAGCCAGGACAGCTCTGGAAACACCATATATTTT.